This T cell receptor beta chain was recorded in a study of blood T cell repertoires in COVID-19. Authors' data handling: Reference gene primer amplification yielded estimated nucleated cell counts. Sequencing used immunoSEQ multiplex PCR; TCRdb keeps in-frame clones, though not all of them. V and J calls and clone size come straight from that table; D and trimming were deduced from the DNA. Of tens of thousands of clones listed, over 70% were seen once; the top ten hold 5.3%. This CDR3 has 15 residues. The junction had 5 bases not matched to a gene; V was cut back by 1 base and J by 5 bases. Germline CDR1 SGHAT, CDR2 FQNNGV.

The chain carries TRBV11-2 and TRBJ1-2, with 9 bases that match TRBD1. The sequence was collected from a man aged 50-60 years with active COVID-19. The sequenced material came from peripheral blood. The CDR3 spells CASSLGQGVTYGYTF. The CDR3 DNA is TGTGCCAGCAGCTTAGGACAGGGGGTCACGTATGGCTACACCTTC.